The 7 T cell receptor beta chains listed next were all sequenced from one sample in a study of naive and memory T cell subsets. An equimolar mix of two oligonucleotides served as the beta constant-region primer for TRBC1 and TRBC2. MiXCR, run by TCRdb on the UMI-ligation and nested PCR reads, gives a single entry per CDR3 protein. Among 81,000 or so distinct CDR3 sequences listed, 7% to 7.5% were seen once. Material for sequencing was central memory CD4+ T cells from blood. The receptor source for this set is a human donor in good health.

There are a few counts of this clonotype. The J gene is TRBJ2-1, the V gene TRBV9; D is perhaps TRBD2 (5 bases). Germline CDR1 reads SGDLS; CDR2 reads YYNGEE. V lost 3 bases to trimming and J lost 3 bases, with 13 bases between them. The CDR3 extends over 15 amino acids. CDR3 DNA: TGTGCCAGCAGCGCCGGACGGAGGAACTACAATGAGCAGTTCTTC. Translation gives CASSAGRRNYNEQFF.

In its sample, this clonotype was seen many times. The CDR3 bases are TGTGCCAGCAGCTTAGGACCTTCCCAAGATACGCAGTATTTT. It translates to CASSLGPSQDTQYF. The V and J genes are TRBV7-2 and TRBJ2-3; D not resolved. V lost 1 base to trimming and J lost 5 bases, with 10 bases between them. The CDR3 has 14 amino acids. Germline-derived CDR1 and CDR2 are SGHTA and FQGNSA.

This clonotype was counted at least ten times. The chain is built from TRBV7-2 and TRBJ2-3; D is uncertain. The germline V and J ends were trimmed by 1 base and 2 bases, with 10 bases remaining between them. The CDR3 contains 15 residues. Germline V gene data show CDR1 as SGHTA and CDR2 as FQGNSA. CDR3 region: CASSLEGSTTDTQYF. The CDR3 nucleotides are TGTGCCAGCAGCTTAGAGGGATCGACCACAGATACGCAGTATTTT.

As for this clonotype: A much larger clone is a single base away; this may be a read error. The CDR3 does not end in the conserved phenylalanine or tryptophan, so this is likely a read error. The chain uses TRBV12-3 or TRBV12-4 and TRBJ2-4; no definite D call. The CDR3 runs to 16 residues. The V and J ends lost 6 bases and 0 bases respectively, with 15 bases between them. The CDR3, as DNA: TGTGCCAGCAGCCCCCTCGTCACAGCAGCCAAAAACATTCAGTACATC. It translates to CASSPLVTAAKNIQYI.

This clonotype was seen only once. J is TRBJ1-2 and V is TRBV6-2 or TRBV6-3, with D possibly being TRBD1 (6 bases). V was cut by 6 bases and J by 3 bases, with 17 bases left in between. CDR1 is MNHEY and CDR2 is SVGEGT in the germline V gene. The CDR3 is 15 residues long. CDR3 DNA: TGTGCCAGCAGCTTAAATCGGGGGACACACTATGGCTACACCTTC. Amino acid sequence: CASSLNRGTHYGYTF.

The J gene is TRBJ1-6, the V gene TRBV12-3 or TRBV12-4; no clear D gene. The CDR3 covers 13 residues. Deletions cut 6 bases from V and 8 bases from J, with 11 bases between. The CDR3 region has the DNA TGTGCCAGCAGAGGGCGTGGGGATTCACCCCTCCACTTT. Its protein product is CASRGRGDSPLHF.

This clonotype was observed many times. This chain links TRBV5-1 with TRBJ1-1; D is ambiguous. Germline CDR1 is SGHRS and CDR2 is YFSETQ. The CDR3 is 13 residues long. Trimming removed 5 bases from V and 5 bases from J, with 13 bases in between. The CDR3, as DNA: TGCGCCAGCAGTCAGGAGTTTTTGACTGAAGCTTTCTTT. Translating it yields CASSQEFLTEAFF.